Below, 18 T cell receptor beta chains from the same sample are listed, as sequenced in a study of chemoradiotherapy in HPV16-positive cancers. The protocol was immunoSEQ multiplex PCR, while the TCRdb copy is restricted to in-frame clones and leaves out a portion. The sample records approximately 8,500 clones, roughly two thirds being singletons. Sample collection occurred from a patient who underwent chemoradiotherapy. All receptors come from a human donor with HPV-associated anogenital cancer.

This clone was seen more than once but under ten times. The chain links TRBV5-6 to TRBJ2-7; D is possibly TRBD2 (7 bases). This CDR3 has 11 amino acids. The V end lost 6 bases, the J end lost 10 bases, and 14 bases lay between the germline ends. Germline assignment: CDR1 SGHDT and CDR2 YYEEEE. CDR3 protein: CASTSRGAQYF. The CDR3 DNA follows: TGTGCCAGCACCTCCCGGGGGGCCCAGTACTTC.

The chain employs TRBV11-2 and TRBJ2-7; possibly TRBD2 for D (6 bases). CDR1 SGHAT and CDR2 FQNNGV come from the germline V gene. V lost 6 bases and J 3 bases, leaving 18 bases between the germline ends. The CDR3 contains 15 residues. The CDR3 sequence is CASRATGAPNYEQYF. The CDR3, as DNA: TGTGCCAGCAGGGCGACGGGAGCACCAAACTACGAGCAGTACTTC.

This clone appeared a few times. The chain carries TRBV5-5 and TRBJ1-6; D is unclear. V dropped 4 bases and J dropped 8 bases, with 16 bases sitting between them. Per the germline V gene, CDR1 is SGHKS and CDR2 is YYEKEE (reference sequence). The CDR3 is 15 amino acids. In DNA, the CDR3 is TGTGCCAGCAGCCCCTTGACGAGCGCTGATTCACCCCTCCACTTT. This translates into CASSPLTSADSPLHF.

The J gene is TRBJ2-1, the V gene TRBV19; D is unclear. This CDR3 comprises 14 residues. Germline V lookup: CDR1 LNHDA, CDR2 SQIVND (reference sequence). V lost 2 bases to trimming and J lost 9 bases, with 14 bases between them. CDR3 sequence reads: CASSIFPRSPEQFF. In nucleotides, the CDR3 is TGTGCCAGTAGTATATTCCCCAGGAGCCCTGAGCAGTTCTTC.

V and J are TRBV6-5 and TRBJ1-5, with D possibly matching TRBD1 (6 bases). This CDR3 region has 12 residues. CDR1 is MNHEY and CDR2 is SVGAGI in the germline V gene. V was shortened by 6 bases and J by 8 bases, with 11 bases between the two germline ends. CDR3 coding DNA: TGTGCCAGCAGACAGGGTAGAGAGCCCCAGCATTTT. Its protein product is CASRQGREPQHF.

The rearrangement joins TRBV25-1 to TRBJ2-5, with TRBD2 matching 7 bases. This CDR3 has 16 amino acids. Germline CDR1 and CDR2: MGHDK and SYGVNS. The V and J ends lost 1 base and 1 base, in that order; junction bases with no gene match: 6. CDR3 region: CASSESRASGQETQYF. CDR3 nucleotides: TGTGCCAGCAGTGAATCGAGGGCTAGCGGCCAAGAGACCCAGTACTTC.

The genes are TRBV7-8 and TRBJ2-1, with 8 bases matching TRBD2. V lost 3 bases to trimming and J lost 1 base; unmatched junction nucleotides: 2. The CDR3 is 15 amino acids. The V gene's germline CDR1 is SGHVS and CDR2 FQNEAQ. CDR3 bases: TGTGCCAGCAGCTTTAGCGGGACGTCCTACAATGAGCAGTTCTTC. Protein: CASSFSGTSYNEQFF. The entire variable domain, with the rest obtained from reference TRBV7-8 and TRBJ2-1, is as follows: GAGVSQSPRYKVAKRGQDVALRCDPISGHVSLFWYQQALGQGPEFLTYFQNEAQLDKSGLPSDRFFAERPEGSVSTLKIQRTQQEDSAVYLCASSFSGTSYNEQFFGPGTRLTVL.

Turning to this clone: One junction end does not reproduce the germline sequence, and a read error may be involved. The rearrangement joins TRBV11-3 to TRBJ2-7, with D possibly being TRBD1 or TRBD2 (6 bases each). CDR3 size: 14 residues. Germline V gene data show CDR1 as SGHNT and CDR2 as YENEEA. CDR3 bases: TGTGCCAGCAGCTTATTTGCGGGGACACCGAATCGTTCCTTC. Residues: CASSLFAGTPNRSF. Using reference TRBV11-3 and TRBJ2-7 for the parts outside the CDR3, the full variable domain is EAGVVQSPRYKIIEKKQPVAFWCNPISGHNTLYWYLQNLGQGPELLIRYENEEAVDDSQLPKDRFSAERLKGVDSTLKIQPAELGDSAVYLCASSLFAGTPNRSFGPGTRLTVT.

Only a few counts were recorded for this clone. V is TRBV18 and J is TRBJ2-1; 12 nucleotides match TRBD2. CDR1 and CDR2 (germline): KGHSH, LQKENI. This CDR3 has 16 residues. The trim removed 4 bases at V and 0 bases at J, leaving 1 base unmatched. CDR3 loop: CASSRTSGVSYNEQFF. CDR3 DNA sequence: TGTGCCAGCTCACGGACTAGCGGGGTCTCCTACAATGAGCAGTTCTTC.

This chain connects TRBV11-2 to TRBJ2-5; TRBD1 matches at 7 bases. The CDR3 sequence is 12 residues long. Unmatched junction bases numbered 6, after V lost 5 bases and J lost 9 bases. Germline loops: CDR1 SGHAT, CDR2 FQNNGV. CDR3 residues: CASSRTGRAQYF. CDR3 DNA: TGTGCCAGCAGCCGGACAGGACGGGCCCAGTACTTC. The full variable domain, with the rest looked up from reference TRBV11-2 and TRBJ2-5, is EAGVAQSPRYKIIEKRQSVAFWCNPISGHATLYWYQQILGQGPKLLIQFQNNGVVDDSQLPKDRFSAERLKGVDSTLKIQPAKLEDSAVYLCASSRTGRAQYFGPGTRLLVL.

The CDR3 spells CAISESNTEAFF. The CDR3 DNA sequence: TGTGCCATCAGTGAGTCAAACACTGAAGCTTTCTTT. V is TRBV10-3 and J is TRBJ1-1; no firm D call. The length of the CDR3 is 12 residues. The V gene lost 0 bases and the J gene lost 2 bases, with 1 base spanning the gap. Germline CDR1 ENHRY, CDR2 SYGVKD.

V is TRBV6-1 and J is TRBJ2-7; perhaps D is TRBD1 or TRBD2 (5 bases each). Trimming took 2 bases from V and 6 from J, leaving 14 bases between them. The CDR3 totals 14 residues. The germline V gene has CDR1 MNHNS and CDR2 SASEGT. CDR3 nucleotide sequence: TGTGCCAGCAGTGAAATAAGGGGCGCGGGCGAGCAGTACGTC. It codes for CASSEIRGAGEQYV.

V usage is TRBV10-3 and J usage is TRBJ2-7, with 11 bases fitting TRBD2. The germline gives CDR1 ENHRY, CDR2 SYGVKD. V trimming: 10 bases; J trimming: 3 bases; junction bases outside the gene matches: 8. This CDR3 has 14 amino acids. This chain's CDR3 is CATDSGRANYEQYF. CDR3 DNA: TGTGCCACGGATAGCGGGAGGGCCAACTACGAGCAGTACTTC.

The V call is TRBV4-3, the J call TRBJ1-2, with a tentative D call TRBD1 (5 bases). CDR3 size: 15 residues. Looked up from germline, CDR1 is LGHNA and CDR2 is YSLEER. The V end was cut by 0 bases, the J end by 8 bases, with 16 bases between. The CDR3 coding sequence is TGCGCCAGCAGCCAAGATTTAACAGGCGTGCAGGGCTACACCTTC. It encodes CASSQDLTGVQGYTF.

This clone has only a few counts. The chain carries TRBV5-6 and TRBJ2-7, with 10 bases fitting TRBD1. The CDR3 covers 13 residues. The V and J ends lost 4 bases and 4 bases, in that order; junction bases with no gene match: 2. From germline, CDR1 is SGHDT and CDR2 YYEEEE. DNA of the CDR3: TGTGCCAGCAGCCGACAGGGGGCGTACGAGCAGTACGTC. This translates into CASSRQGAYEQYV.

V is TRBV19 and J is TRBJ1-6; TRBD1 aligns across 12 bases. V was clipped by 7 bases and J by 6 bases; unmatched bases: 13. The CDR3 spans 18 residues. CDR1 LNHDA and CDR2 SQIVND come from the germline V gene (reference sequence). CDR3 loop: CASTYARDRGLSNSPLHF. The CDR3 DNA follows: TGTGCCAGTACCTACGCCCGGGACAGGGGGCTGAGTAATTCACCCCTCCACTTT.

The chain carries TRBV7-9 and TRBJ2-7; D uncertain. From germline, CDR1 is SEHNR and CDR2 FQNEAQ (reference sequence). There are 15 residues in the CDR3. V was pared by 2 bases and J by 3 bases, with 14 bases between. In DNA, the CDR3 is TGTGCCAGCAGCTTATCCCCAGCGTTAAACTACGAGCAGTACTTC. Protein: CASSLSPALNYEQYF.

This clone has more than one count but fewer than ten. This chain joins TRBV23-1 and TRBJ1-2, with D unclear. TRBV23-1 is labeled an ORF, and its function is uncertain. The ends were cut back, 4 bases at V and 5 bases at J, with 17 bases in the middle. There are 15 residues in the CDR3. CDR3 sequence reads: CASSRAPGRSYGYTF. Written as DNA, the CDR3 is TGCGCCAGCAGTCGAGCCCCGGGGAGGAGTTATGGCTACACCTTC.